The 8 T cell receptor beta chains below all came from one sample that was sequenced in a study of sequential checkpoint blockade in melanoma. TCRdb keeps only in-frame clones here, not all; method: immunoSEQ multiplex PCR. The sample yields 2,000 to 3,000 clones, about 20% seen once. Treatment in this sample: randomized to nivolumab then ipilimumab (arm A) or the reverse (arm B). Sequencing was performed on tumor tissue (inferred from file names), taken from a patient given nivolumab and ipilimumab in sequence. The source is a human donor with melanoma.

This clone is medium-sized. This rearrangement joins TRBV6-8 to TRBJ2-7; D unresolved. Trimming removed 5 bases at V and 5 bases at J, with 13 bases between. The CDR3 is made up of 13 amino acids. Per the germline V gene, CDR1 is MNHGY and CDR2 is SAAAGT. The CDR3 here is CASSEPMINEQYF. DNA of the CDR3: TGTGCCAGCAGTGAGCCAATGATCAACGAGCAGTACTTC.

V is TRBV18 and J is TRBJ2-3; D is possibly TRBD1 (5 bases). This CDR3 region has 15 residues. Germline V lookup: CDR1 KGHSH, CDR2 LQKENI. V lost 1 base, J lost 0 bases, and 8 bases lay in between. In DNA form, the CDR3 reads TGTGCCAGCTCACCACGACAGAGCAGCACAGATACGCAGTATTTT. Protein product: CASSPRQSSTDTQYF. Full variable domain (remainder filled in from reference TRBV18 and TRBJ2-3): NAGVMQNPRHLVRRRGQEARLRCSPMKGHSHVYWYRQLPEEGLKFMVYLQKENIIDESGMPKERFSAEFPKEGPSILRIQQVVRGDSAAYFCASSPRQSSTDTQYFGPGTRLTVL.

The V and J genes are TRBV19 and TRBJ2-3, with 9 bases fitting TRBD2. Germline V CDR1 and CDR2: LNHDA, SQIVND (reference sequence). V lost 5 bases to trimming and J lost 7 bases; unmatched junction nucleotides: 13. CDR3 length equals 16 residues. The CDR3 here is CASSPVGSGRSNTQYF. In DNA, the CDR3 is TGTGCCAGTAGTCCGGTGGGTAGCGGGAGATCAAATACGCAGTATTTT.

This clone was observed once. The chain employs TRBV19 and TRBJ1-5, with 8 bases aligning to TRBD1. Germline V gives CDR1 LNHDA, CDR2 SQIVND (reference sequence). CDR3 size: 14 residues. After removal of 1 base from V and 4 bases from J, the junction contained 0 bases not matched to a gene. The CDR3, as DNA: TGTGCCAGTAGTATAGGACAGGGGAATCAGCCCCAGCATTTT. This sequence encodes CASSIGQGNQPQHF.

The chain employs TRBV11-3 and TRBJ2-2, with TRBD1 matching 10 bases. The CDR3 length is 16 residues. In germline, CDR1 is SGHNT, CDR2 YENEEA. V gave up 5 bases and J gave up 3 bases; unmatched junction bases: 6. The CDR3 is CASSRSGTGDTGELFF. CDR3 nucleotides: TGTGCCAGCAGCCGTTCCGGGACAGGGGACACCGGGGAGCTGTTTTTT.

The chain employs TRBV19 and TRBJ2-7; TRBD1 matches at 7 bases. The germline V gene has CDR1 LNHDA and CDR2 SQIVND (reference sequence). The junction had 7 bases not matched to a gene; V was cut back by 5 bases and J by 6 bases. This CDR3 spans 13 amino acids. This CDR3 reads CASSATSGGEQYF. The DNA of the CDR3 is TGTGCCAGTAGTGCGACTTCAGGGGGCGAGCAGTACTTC.

This clone is labeled medium-sized (0.01 to 0.1%). The chain uses TRBV29-1 and TRBJ1-1; D unresolved. Trimming removed 4 bases at V and 2 bases at J, with 11 bases between. The germline gives CDR1 SQVTM, CDR2 ANQGSEA. This CDR3 is 13 amino acids long. The DNA for the CDR3 is TGCAGCGTTGTTGGACTAATAAACACTGAAGCTTTCTTT. Its translation is CSVVGLINTEAFF. Complete variable domain (other parts from reference TRBV29-1 and TRBJ1-1): SAVISQKPSRDICQRGTSLTIQCQVDSQVTMMFWYRQQPGQSLTLIATANQGSEATYESGFVIDKFPISRPNLTFSTLTVSNMSPEDSSIYLCSVVGLINTEAFFGQGTRLTVV.

This chain uses TRBV15 with TRBJ2-7, with a possible D match to TRBD1 (6 bases). Germline V lookup: CDR1 LNHNV, CDR2 YYDKDF (reference sequence). The CDR3 loop spans 16 amino acids. The V end lost 1 base, the J end lost 3 bases, and 16 bases lay between the germline ends. The CDR3 loop is CATSRVGTGRYYEQYF. The CDR3 coding sequence is TGTGCCACCAGCAGAGTTGGAACAGGGCGCTACTACGAGCAGTACTTC.